One sample yielded the 11 T cell receptor beta chains listed below, sequenced in a study of molecular identifiers for immune sequencing clone quantification. TCRdb itself ran the PCR reads through MiXCR, one entry per CDR3 protein. Here the sample spans some 66,000 distinct CDR3 sequences, about a fifth being singletons. The sequencing input was naive CD8+ T cells from blood, with Jurkat cell RNA spiked in. Subset specified: FACS-sorted CD8+CD4-CCR7+CD45RA+ naive T cells. These receptors originate from a human donor in good health. Some libraries in this study had Jurkat cell RNA spiked in.

This clonotype showed up many times. The chain couples TRBV13 to TRBJ2-3; D remains ambiguous. V lost 4 bases, J lost 2 bases, and 16 bases lay in between. Germline V lookup: CDR1 PRHDT, CDR2 FYEKMQ (reference sequence). The CDR3 runs to 16 residues. DNA for the CDR3: TGTGCCAGCAGCTCCATTCCGGGTTACGCCACAGATACGCAGTATTTT. Protein product: CASSSIPGYATDTQYF.

On this clonotype: This could be a read error, since a much larger clone is one nucleotide away. The V gene is TRBV7-9, the J gene TRBJ2-7, with 12 bases that match TRBD2. Germline V lookup: CDR1 SEHNR, CDR2 FQNEAQ (reference sequence). Trimming took 11 bases from V and 3 from J; bases not matched to a gene: 8. The CDR3 contains 14 residues. Here the CDR3 reads CAGPPSGRDYEQYF. In DNA, the CDR3 is TGTGCCGGCCCCCCTAGCGGGAGGGACTACGAGCAGTACTTC.

On this clonotype itself: A read error is possible here, since a much larger clone lies one base away. V is TRBV9 and J is TRBJ2-3; D uncertain. The germline CDR1 and CDR2 sequences are SGDLS and YYNGEE. The V gene lost 0 bases and the J gene lost 4 bases, with 3 bases spanning the gap. This CDR3 is built from 12 residues. The CDR3 loop reads CASSVGSDTQYF. DNA for the CDR3: TGTGCCAGCAGCGTAGGTTCAGATACGCAGTATTTT. The full variable domain, its missing parts supplied by reference TRBV9 and TRBJ2-3, is DSGVTQTPKHLITATGQRVTLRCSPRSGDLSVYWYQQSLDQGLQFLIQYYNGEERAKGNILERFSAQQFPDLHSELNLSSLELGDSALYFCASSVGSDTQYFGPGTRLTVL.

This clonotype was observed at least ten times. The chain recombines TRBV4-2 with TRBJ2-3; 15 nucleotides align to TRBD2. J was trimmed by 3 bases and V by 2 bases; bases with no gene match: 6. From germline, CDR1 is LGHNA and CDR2 YNFKEQ. This CDR3 contains 18 residues. The CDR3 DNA reads as TGTGCCAGCAGCCAACCGGGACTAGCGGGAGGATCGACAGATACGCAGTATTTT. This translates into CASSQPGLAGGSTDTQYF.

Concerning this clonotype: This may stem from a read error, because a much larger clone lies one nucleotide away. The genes are TRBV4-3 and TRBJ2-7; 7 bases align to TRBD2. Germline V gene lookup returns CDR1 LGHNA and CDR2 YSLEER. The trim removed 0 bases at V and 1 base at J, leaving 6 bases unmatched. The CDR3 covers 16 residues. The chain's CDR3 is CASSQDQRGLSYEQYF. In DNA form, the CDR3 reads TGCGCCAGCAGCCAAGACCAACGGGGACTATCCTACGAGCAGTACTTC.

This chain links TRBV7-9 with TRBJ2-1; D is unclear. The length of the CDR3 is 12 residues. Germline assignment: CDR1 SEHNR and CDR2 FQNEAQ (reference sequence). The V end lost 0 bases, the J end lost 7 bases, and 4 bases lay between the germline ends. For the CDR3, the DNA is TGTGCCAGCAGCTTAGCTGCGAATGAGCAGTTCTTC. Protein product: CASSLAANEQFF.

This clonotype showed up many times. The chain carries TRBV19 and TRBJ2-7; D gene ambiguous. The CDR3 loop spans 15 amino acids. Germline CDR1 LNHDA, CDR2 SQIVND (reference sequence). The V gene lost 6 bases and the J gene lost 0 bases, with 15 bases spanning the gap. CDR3 coding DNA: TGTGCCAGTAGATTCGGCAGCTCGAGCTCCTACGAGCAGTACTTC. Translated: CASRFGSSSSYEQYF.

This clonotype was seen ten or more times. The chain has TRBV20-1 and TRBJ2-7, with unresolved D. V gave up 3 bases and J gave up 3 bases, with 9 bases separating them. Germline CDR1 and CDR2: DFQATT and SNEGSKA (reference sequence). The CDR3 runs to 12 residues. The CDR3 reads CSARDDFYEQYF. The CDR3 nucleotides are TGCAGTGCTAGGGACGACTTCTACGAGCAGTACTTC.

The chain has TRBV7-6 and TRBJ2-7; 10 bases are shared with TRBD2. With V trimmed by 5 bases and J by 5 bases, 12 bases remained unmatched. Germline loops: CDR1 SGHVS, CDR2 FNYEAQ. The CDR3 extends over 16 amino acids. The CDR3 DNA sequence: TGTGCCAGCAGCGCACCACCCAGCGGGAGGGGGGACGAGCAGTACTTC. It codes for CASSAPPSGRGDEQYF.

Many counts were recorded for this clonotype. V gene TRBV3-1 combines with J gene TRBJ2-7; D unclear. V was cut by 4 bases and J by 2 bases, with 12 bases left in between. CDR3 length: 14 amino acids. Germline V gives CDR1 LGHDT, CDR2 YNNKEL (reference sequence). The CDR3 protein is CASSLEVSTYEQYF. In nucleotides, the CDR3 is TGTGCCAGCAGCCTAGAGGTGTCGACCTACGAGCAGTACTTC.

Ten or more counts support this clonotype. The chain uses TRBV30 and TRBJ2-7; D perhaps matches TRBD1 (6 bases). Germline CDR1 is GTSNPN and CDR2 is SVGIG (reference sequence). V gave up 0 bases and J gave up 6 bases, with 9 bases separating them. The CDR3 spans 12 residues. CDR3 amino acids: CAWSVQGGEQYF. The CDR3 DNA sequence: TGTGCCTGGAGTGTACAGGGCGGCGAGCAGTACTTC.